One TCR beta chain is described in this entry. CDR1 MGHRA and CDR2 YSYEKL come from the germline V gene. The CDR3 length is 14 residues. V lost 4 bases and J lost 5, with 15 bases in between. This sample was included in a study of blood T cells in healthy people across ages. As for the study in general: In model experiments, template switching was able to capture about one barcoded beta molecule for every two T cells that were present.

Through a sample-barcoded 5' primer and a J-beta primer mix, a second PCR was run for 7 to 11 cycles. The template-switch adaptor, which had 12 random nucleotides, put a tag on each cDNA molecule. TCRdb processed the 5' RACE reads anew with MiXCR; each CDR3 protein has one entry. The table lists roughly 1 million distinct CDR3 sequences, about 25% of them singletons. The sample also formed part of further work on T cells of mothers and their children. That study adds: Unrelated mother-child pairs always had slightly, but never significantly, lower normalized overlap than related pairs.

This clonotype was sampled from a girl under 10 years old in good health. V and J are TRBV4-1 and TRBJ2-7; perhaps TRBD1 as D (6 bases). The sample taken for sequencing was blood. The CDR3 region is CASSRLGQPDEQYF. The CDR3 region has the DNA TGCGCCAGCAGCCGCCTCGGACAGCCGGACGAGCAGTACTTC.